Below, 9 T cell receptor beta chains from the same sample are listed, as sequenced in a study of shared clonotypes between healthy human individuals. Naive CD8 cells lacked CD45RO, underwent positive selection for CCR7 and left out terminally differentiated effector memory CD45RA+ cells. The protocol was immunoSEQ multiplex PCR, while the TCRdb copy is restricted to in-frame clones and leaves out a portion. The sample holds more than 2 million clones, about 94% seen once. Material: naive CD8+ T cells sorted from blood. Receptors were obtained from a man younger than 30 in good health.

The rearrangement uses TRBV7-9 and TRBJ1-2, with D unclear. Looked up from germline, CDR1 is SEHNR and CDR2 is FQNEAQ (reference sequence). Trimming took off 5 bases at V and 1 base at J, with 11 bases between the two ends. CDR3 length: 14 residues. The CDR3 loop reads CASSLDGINYGYTF. The CDR3 nucleotides read TGTGCCAGCAGCCTGGACGGGATTAACTATGGCTACACCTTC. Together with reference TRBV7-9 and TRBJ1-2, the CDR3 gives the full variable domain: DTGVSQNPRHKITKRGQNVTFRCDPISEHNRLYWYRQTLGQGPEFLTYFQNEAQLEKSRLLSDRFSAERPKGSFSTLEIQRTEQGDSAMYLCASSLDGINYGYTFGSGTRLTVV.

The chain combines TRBV7-9 with TRBJ2-3; 8 bases line up with TRBD1. This CDR3 has 16 amino acids. Unmatched junction bases numbered 7, after V lost 1 base and J lost 4 bases. The germline V gene has CDR1 SEHNR and CDR2 FQNEAQ (reference sequence). Here the CDR3 DNA reads TGTGCCAGCAGCTTAGAAGGGAGGACAGGGCCAGATACGCAGTATTTT. It specifies CASSLEGRTGPDTQYF.

V gene TRBV10-2 combines with J gene TRBJ1-6; D gene unclear. This CDR3 contains 14 residues. Germline V lookup: CDR1 WSHSY, CDR2 SAAADI. V lost 1 base, J lost 6 bases, and 7 bases lay in between. In DNA, the CDR3 is TGCGCCAGCAGTGAGTTGCAGTCTAATTCACCCCTCCACTTT. It is translated as CASSELQSNSPLHF.

This chain links TRBV21-1 with TRBJ2-5. TRBV21-1 constitutes a pseudogene. The CDR3 is made up of 14 amino acids. CDR3 sequence (DNA): TGTGCCAGACTAGACCGACAGCTGGAAGAGACCCAGTACTTC. Translated: CARLDRQLEETQYF.

This chain links TRBV27 with TRBJ2-1; 8 nucleotides agree with TRBD2. Looked up from germline, CDR1 is MNHEY and CDR2 is SMNVEV (reference sequence). The CDR3 has 16 residues. Losses at the gene ends were 4 bases for V and 0 bases for J; bases not matched to a gene: 5. CDR3 DNA sequence: TGTGCCAGCAGTTCCGACGGACTAGCCTCCTACAATGAGCAGTTCTTC. Amino acid sequence: CASSSDGLASYNEQFF.

The chain couples TRBV7-9 to TRBJ1-1; D is unresolved. This CDR3 spans 15 amino acids. Trimming left V 0 bases short and J 1 base short, with 9 bases between. Germline lookup yields CDR1 SEHNR and CDR2 FQNEAQ (reference sequence). CDR3 region: CASSLANKRNTEAFF. The CDR3 DNA is TGTGCCAGCAGCTTAGCCAACAAGAGGAACACTGAAGCTTTCTTT.

The CDR3 sequence is CASSLEHDRTNEKLFF. CDR3 in DNA: TGTGCCAGCAGCTTAGAACACGACAGGACCAATGAAAAACTGTTTTTT. V is TRBV11-2 and J is TRBJ1-4; TRBD1 might be the D (6 bases). This CDR3 spans 16 amino acids. The V end was cut by 0 bases, the J end by 5 bases, with 13 bases between. CDR1 is SGHAT, CDR2 FQNNGV, per germline.

This clone was counted once. CDR3 region: CASSFTGAPDEQFF. CDR3 nucleotide sequence: TGTGCCAGCAGTTTTACGGGAGCTCCGGACGAGCAGTTCTTC. The chain couples TRBV27 to TRBJ2-1; D perhaps matches TRBD2 (6 bases). Trimming cost V 3 bases and J 10 bases, with 16 bases left between them. From germline, CDR1 is MNHEY and CDR2 SMNVEV (reference sequence). The CDR3 runs 14 residues.

The V call is TRBV5-5, the J call TRBJ2-7; possibly TRBD1 or TRBD2 for D (7 bases each). Germline V gene lookup returns CDR1 SGHKS and CDR2 YYEKEE (reference sequence). Trimming removed 2 bases at V and 0 bases at J, with 9 bases between. This CDR3 comprises 14 residues. As DNA, the CDR3 is TGTGCCAGCAGCTTCAGGGGGGGCTCCTACGAGCAGTACTTC. Protein sequence: CASSFRGGSYEQYF.